This is a list of T cell receptor beta chains from one sample in a study of shared clonotypes between healthy human individuals. Sequenced by immunoSEQ multiplex PCR; TCRdb stores in-frame clones only, minus some. The sample yields millions of clones, 80% to 95% seen once. The sample comprised naive CD4+ T cells from PBMCs. The receptors originated from a man between 18 and 29 years old in good health. Some clones in this sample may be carry-over from other donors' samples. The CDR3 runs from the conserved cysteine through the conserved F or W. D genes are given only for firm matches. Only some rows state a clone size, as once, few, many or a class for expanded clones.

abundance	v_gene	d_gene	j_gene	CDR3aa	CDR3nt
NA	TRBV2	NA	TRBJ1-1	CASSGNREAAFF	TGTGCCAGCAGTGGGAACAGGGAGGCCGCTTTCTTT
NA	TRBV5-4	NA	TRBJ2-7	CASSRDSSPYEQYF	TGTGCCAGCAGCCGGGACTCCTCTCCCTACGAGCAGTACTTC
NA	TRBV18	TRBD1	TRBJ2-7	CASSPSRDRVYEQYF	TGTGCCAGCTCACCGAGCCGGGACAGGGTCTACGAGCAGTACTTC
NA	TRBV11-1	NA	TRBJ2-7	CASSPGDYEQYF	TGTGCCAGCAGCCCCGGCGATTACGAGCAGTACTTC
NA	TRBV27	TRBD1	TRBJ1-5	CASRARQGAVSNQPQHF	TGTGCCAGCAGGGCACGACAGGGGGCTGTCAGCAATCAGCCCCAGCATTTT
few	TRBV28	NA	TRBJ1-2	CASSGPTRRVVF	TGTGCCAGCAGTGGACCAACAAGGAGGGTTGTCTTC
NA	TRBV7-3	TRBD2	TRBJ2-3	CASSLSGGRADTQYF	TGTGCCAGCAGCTTATCTGGCGGGAGGGCGGATACGCAGTATTTT
once	TRBV20-1	NA	TRBJ2-7	CSALDNYEQYF	TGCAGTGCTTTGGACAACTACGAGCAGTACTTC
NA	TRBV29-1	NA	TRBJ1-1	CSANTGNTEAFF	TGCAGCGCGAATACAGGGAACACTGAAGCTTTCTTT
NA	TRBV5-1	TRBD2	TRBJ2-7	CASSSSSGTYEQYF	TGCGCCAGCAGCTCATCTAGCGGCACCTACGAGCAGTACTTC
NA	TRBV30	TRBD2	TRBJ2-7	CASSGVTSGIYEQYF	TGTGCCTCGTCGGGGGTGACTAGCGGGATCTACGAGCAGTACTTC